This T cell receptor beta chain comes out of a study of chemoradiotherapy in HPV16-positive cancers. Across the whole study: Functional T-cell assays on two HPV16-positive patients' cells defined candidate HPV-specific clones and common TCR motifs.

Germline values: CDR1 WSHSY, CDR2 SAAADI. V was shortened by 0 bases and J by 4 bases, with 3 bases between the two germline ends. CDR3 size: 12 residues. Assay: immunoSEQ multiplex PCR; the TCRdb copy retains only in-frame clones and omits some. This table has about 17,000 clones, roughly nine tenths appearing once. This sequence joins TRBV10-2 and TRBJ2-5, with D hard to call. The receptor was isolated from a human donor with HPV-associated anogenital cancer. This material consisted of blood, taken from a patient who underwent chemoradiotherapy. CDR3 nucleotides: TGCGCCAGCAGTGAGTCGGCAGAGACCCAGTACTTC. As protein: CASSESAETQYF.